Below are 18 T cell receptor beta chains sequenced from a single sample in a study of blood T cell repertoires in COVID-19 (TCRdb year 2020). Libraries came from the immunoSEQ multiplex PCR assay. What TCRdb holds here is the immuneACCESS table cut down to in-frame rearrangements. Part of the clones is not present; checked against another copy, under half of the missing clones reflect an unresolved V gene, and the others are unexplained. Within this sample are around 150,000 clones, with around 81% of them counted one time only. Approximately 9.1% of the sample is held by the ten biggest clonotypes. Material for sequencing was peripheral blood. These TCRs come from a woman in her sixties with active or convalescent COVID-19.

The CDR3 sequence: CAISEEGYGYGYTF. The CDR3 region has the DNA TGTGCCATCAGTGAAGAGGGATATGGCTATGGCTACACCTTC. V gene TRBV10-3 combines with J gene TRBJ1-2, with D unclear. V lost 3 bases and J 4 bases, leaving 12 bases between the germline ends. CDR3 length: 14 amino acids. CDR1 is ENHRY and CDR2 is SYGVKD in the germline V gene.

The J gene is TRBJ1-6, the V gene TRBV7-2, with 7 nucleotides matching TRBD1. The germline gives CDR1 SGHTA, CDR2 FQGNSA. V lost 10 bases, J lost 13 bases, and 10 bases stayed unmatched. This CDR3 spans 12 amino acids. The CDR3 DNA follows: TGTGCCACAACCCGAGGGGGCTATCCCCTCCACTTT. Amino acids: CATTRGGYPLHF.

J is TRBJ1-1 and V is TRBV6-2 or TRBV6-3; D is perhaps TRBD1 (6 bases). Germline lookup yields CDR1 MNHEY and CDR2 SVGEGT. The CDR3 totals 14 residues. The V end lost 6 bases, the J end lost 0 bases, and 11 bases lay between the germline ends. The CDR3 nucleotides read TGTGCCAGCAGCCCACAGGGATTGAACACTGAAGCTTTCTTT. Translated, it gives CASSPQGLNTEAFF.

The chain employs TRBV4-2 and TRBJ2-2; 8 positions match TRBD1. Trimming removed 2 bases from V and 4 bases from J; junction bases left unmatched: 15. This CDR3 comprises 19 residues. CDR1 and CDR2 from the germline V gene are LGHNA and YNFKEQ. The CDR3 loop is CASSQRTGDRRLSTGELFF. The DNA of the CDR3 is TGTGCCAGCAGCCAAAGAACGGGGGACAGGAGACTTTCCACCGGGGAGCTGTTTTTT.

The table lists this clone with a few counts. The rearrangement links TRBV6-5 to TRBJ1-4, with D perhaps TRBD1 (6 bases). V dropped 5 bases and J dropped 4 bases, with 14 bases sitting between them. Germline V CDR1 and CDR2: MNHEY, SVGAGI. The CDR3 is made up of 15 amino acids. The CDR3 DNA is TGTGCCAGCAGTCTATCAGGGGAGGGTAATGAAAAACTGTTTTTT. This sequence encodes CASSLSGEGNEKLFF.

The gene calls are TRBV7-9 and TRBJ2-1; no firm D call. The germline gives CDR1 SEHNR, CDR2 FQNEAQ (reference sequence). The V gene lost 3 bases and the J gene lost 3 bases, with 15 bases spanning the gap. The CDR3 spans 16 residues. This CDR3 reads CASSFIAVHFYNEQFF. In DNA form, the CDR3 reads TGTGCCAGCAGCTTTATAGCAGTCCATTTCTACAATGAGCAGTTCTTC.

This clone was observed a few times. The rearrangement uses TRBV28 and TRBJ2-1; 13 nucleotides match TRBD2. V shed 6 bases and J 8 bases; nucleotides not matched to a gene: 4. This CDR3 is built from 14 residues. Germline CDR1 MDHEN, CDR2 SYDVKM. The CDR3 region has the DNA TGTGCCAGCAGGACTAGCGGGGGGCGTCATGAGCAGTTCTTC. As protein: CASRTSGGRHEQFF.

This rearrangement joins TRBV24-1 to TRBJ2-2; D unresolved. V was trimmed by 5 bases and J by 2 bases, leaving 5 bases between them. The CDR3 totals 13 residues. Germline CDR1 reads KGHDR; CDR2 reads SFDVKD. The CDR3 loop reads CATSGGNTGELFF. The CDR3 bases are TGTGCCACCAGTGGCGGAAACACCGGGGAGCTGTTTTTT.

V is TRBV7-8 and J is TRBJ2-5, with D unclear. Germline-derived CDR1 and CDR2 are SGHVS and FQNEAQ. V was clipped by 5 bases and J by 3 bases, with 7 bases between them. The CDR3 covers 12 residues. The CDR3 protein is CASSKREETQYF. Here the CDR3 DNA reads TGTGCCAGCAGCAAAAGAGAAGAGACCCAGTACTTC.

The J gene is TRBJ1-2, the V gene TRBV27; TRBD1 is a possible D gene (5 bases). CDR1 is MNHEY, CDR2 SMNVEV, per germline (reference sequence). The CDR3 length is 13 residues. The V end lost 2 bases, the J end lost 4 bases, and 8 bases lay between the germline ends. DNA for the CDR3: TGTGCCAGCAGTTTAGGAGGGGCCTATGGCTACACCTTC. Protein sequence: CASSLGGAYGYTF.

This rearrangement joins TRBV11-2 to TRBJ2-1; a possible D gene is TRBD2 (6 bases). V gave up 4 bases and J gave up 6 bases, with 10 bases separating them. The length of the CDR3 is 13 residues. Per the germline V gene, CDR1 is SGHAT and CDR2 is FQNNGV. The CDR3 spells CASSSGGVNEQFF. Written as DNA, the CDR3 is TGTGCCAGCAGCTCCGGGGGAGTCAATGAGCAGTTCTTC.

The chain links TRBV18 to TRBJ1-3; TRBD1 is a possible D gene (6 bases). V was trimmed by 5 bases and J by 3 bases, leaving 17 bases between them. The CDR3 loop spans 16 amino acids. CDR1 and CDR2 from the germline V gene are KGHSH and LQKENI. Here the CDR3 DNA reads TGTGCCAGCTCAGGCAGGGGTGGACTCGGTGGAAACACCATATATTTT. This translates into CASSGRGGLGGNTIYF.

This sequence joins TRBV27 and TRBJ1-2; possibly TRBD1 for D (5 bases). Germline V gene lookup returns CDR1 MNHEY and CDR2 SMNVEV (reference sequence). This CDR3 is built from 13 residues. Trimming removed 3 bases at V and 7 bases at J, with 12 bases between. The CDR3 loop is CASSLSGGFGYTF. In DNA, the CDR3 is TGTGCCAGCAGTTTGTCCGGGGGGTTTGGCTACACCTTC.

The chain carries TRBV19 and TRBJ1-2; the D is unclear. This CDR3 is built from 15 residues. The V gene's germline CDR1 is LNHDA and CDR2 SQIVND (reference sequence). V was pared by 3 bases and J by 4 bases, with 15 bases between. CDR3 region: CASSISPDTIYGYTF. The CDR3 nucleotides are TGTGCCAGTAGTATCTCTCCCGATACAATCTATGGCTACACCTTC.

This rearrangement joins TRBV10-3 to TRBJ1-5; the D gene is possibly TRBD1 (6 bases). The CDR3 is 14 amino acids. The germline gives CDR1 ENHRY, CDR2 SYGVKD. Between the trimmed V and J ends, which lost 5 bases and 3 bases, there was a span of 11 bases. CDR3 sequence reads: CAISKGGDNQPQHF. Here the CDR3 DNA reads TGTGCCATCAGTAAAGGGGGTGACAATCAGCCCCAGCATTTT.

The chain employs TRBV30 and TRBJ2-7; 14 nucleotides align to TRBD2. The germline gives CDR1 GTSNPN, CDR2 SVGIG (reference sequence). This CDR3 is built from 14 residues. V was clipped by 7 bases and J by 0 bases; unmatched bases: 2. The CDR3 spells CASGTSGSSYEQYF. The CDR3 DNA is TGTGCCTCAGGGACTAGCGGGAGCTCCTACGAGCAGTACTTC.

The genes are TRBV7-2 and TRBJ1-3; 9 bases map to TRBD1. V trimming: 5 bases; J trimming: 0 bases; junction bases outside the gene matches: 14. CDR1 and CDR2 from the germline V gene are SGHTA and FQGNSA. This CDR3 is built from 19 residues. The CDR3 coding sequence is TGTGCCAGCAGCATCACCGGGACAGGGCAGGTCTCCTCTGGAAACACCATATATTTT. It yields the protein CASSITGTGQVSSGNTIYF.

The gene calls are TRBV6-1 and TRBJ1-5, with D unresolved. V lost 2 bases and J lost 11, with 13 bases in between. The CDR3 spans 13 residues. Germline-derived CDR1 and CDR2 are MNHNS and SASEGT. CDR3 sequence: CASSELEPAAQHF. The CDR3, as DNA: TGTGCCAGCAGTGAACTCGAACCCGCAGCCCAGCATTTT.